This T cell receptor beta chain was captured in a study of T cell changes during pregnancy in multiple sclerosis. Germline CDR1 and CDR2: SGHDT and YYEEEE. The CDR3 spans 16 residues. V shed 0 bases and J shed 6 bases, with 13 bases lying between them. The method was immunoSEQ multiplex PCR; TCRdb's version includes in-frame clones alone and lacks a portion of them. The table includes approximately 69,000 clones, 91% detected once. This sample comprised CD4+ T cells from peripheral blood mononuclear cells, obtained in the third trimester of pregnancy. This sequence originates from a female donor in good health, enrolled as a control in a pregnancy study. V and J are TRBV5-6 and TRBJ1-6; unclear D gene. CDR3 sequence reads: CASSLATGWSNSPLHF. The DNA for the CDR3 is TGTGCCAGCAGCTTGGCCACTGGGTGGAGTAATTCACCCCTCCACTTT.